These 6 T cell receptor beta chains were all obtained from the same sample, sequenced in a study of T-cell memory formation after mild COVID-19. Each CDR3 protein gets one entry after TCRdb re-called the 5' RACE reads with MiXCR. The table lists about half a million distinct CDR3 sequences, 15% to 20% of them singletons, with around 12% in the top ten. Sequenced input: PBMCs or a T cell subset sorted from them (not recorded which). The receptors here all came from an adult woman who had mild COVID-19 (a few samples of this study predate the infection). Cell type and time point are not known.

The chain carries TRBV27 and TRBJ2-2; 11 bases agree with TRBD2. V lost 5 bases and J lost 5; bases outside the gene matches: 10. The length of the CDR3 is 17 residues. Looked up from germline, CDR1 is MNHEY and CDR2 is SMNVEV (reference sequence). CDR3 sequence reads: CASSNSGRAGSTGELFF. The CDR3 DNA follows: TGTGCCAGCAGTAATAGCGGGAGGGCCGGCTCGACCGGGGAGCTGTTTTTT.

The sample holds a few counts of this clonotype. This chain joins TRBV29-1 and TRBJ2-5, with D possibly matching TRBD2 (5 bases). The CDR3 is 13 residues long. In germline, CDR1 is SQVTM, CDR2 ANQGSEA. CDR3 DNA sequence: TGCAGAGTTCTCTTAGGGAGTGAAGAGACCCAGTACTTC. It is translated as CRVLLGSEETQYF.

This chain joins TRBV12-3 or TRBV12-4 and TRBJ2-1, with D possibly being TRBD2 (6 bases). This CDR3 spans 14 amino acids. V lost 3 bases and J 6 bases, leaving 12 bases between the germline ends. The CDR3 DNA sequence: TGTGCCAGCAGTTTTTTCCTGACTAGCAATGAGCAGTTCTTC. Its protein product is CASSFFLTSNEQFF.

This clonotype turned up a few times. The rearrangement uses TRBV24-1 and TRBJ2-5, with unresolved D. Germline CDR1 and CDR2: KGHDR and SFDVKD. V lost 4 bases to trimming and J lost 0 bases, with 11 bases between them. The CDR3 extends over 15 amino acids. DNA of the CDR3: TGTGCCACCAGTGACCCTGCTGAATACCAAGAGACCCAGTACTTC. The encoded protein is CATSDPAEYQETQYF.

The CDR3 nucleotides read TGCAGTGCTAGAGTTGTTGGGACAACGTACGAGCAGTACTTC. Protein sequence: CSARVVGTTYEQYF. The chain employs TRBV20-1 and TRBJ2-7, with a tentative D call TRBD1 (6 bases). The CDR3 consists of 14 residues. V was cut by 1 base and J by 4 bases, with 14 bases left in between. From germline, CDR1 is DFQATT and CDR2 SNEGSKA (reference sequence).

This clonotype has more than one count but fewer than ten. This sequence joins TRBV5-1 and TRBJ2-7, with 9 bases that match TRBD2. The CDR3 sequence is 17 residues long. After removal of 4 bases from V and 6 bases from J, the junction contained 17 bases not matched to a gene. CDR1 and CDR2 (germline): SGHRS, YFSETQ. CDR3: CASSPGASGILGPEQYF. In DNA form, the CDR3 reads TGCGCCAGCAGCCCCGGGGCTAGCGGGATCCTCGGCCCCGAGCAGTACTTC.